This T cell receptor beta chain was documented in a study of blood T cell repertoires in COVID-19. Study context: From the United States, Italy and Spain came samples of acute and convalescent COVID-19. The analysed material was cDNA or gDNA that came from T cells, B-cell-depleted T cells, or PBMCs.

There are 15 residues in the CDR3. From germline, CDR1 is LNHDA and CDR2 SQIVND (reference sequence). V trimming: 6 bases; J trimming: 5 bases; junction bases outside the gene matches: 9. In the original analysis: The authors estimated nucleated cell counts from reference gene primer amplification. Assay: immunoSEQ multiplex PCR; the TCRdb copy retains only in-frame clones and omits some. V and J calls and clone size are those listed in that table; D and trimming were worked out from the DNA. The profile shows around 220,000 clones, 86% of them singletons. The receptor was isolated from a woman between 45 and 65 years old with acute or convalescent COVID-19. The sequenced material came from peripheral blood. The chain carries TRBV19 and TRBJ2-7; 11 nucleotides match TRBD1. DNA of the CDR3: TGTGCCAGTAGCCGTTCTCCGGGACAGGGGGACGAGCAGTACTTC. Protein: CASSRSPGQGDEQYF.